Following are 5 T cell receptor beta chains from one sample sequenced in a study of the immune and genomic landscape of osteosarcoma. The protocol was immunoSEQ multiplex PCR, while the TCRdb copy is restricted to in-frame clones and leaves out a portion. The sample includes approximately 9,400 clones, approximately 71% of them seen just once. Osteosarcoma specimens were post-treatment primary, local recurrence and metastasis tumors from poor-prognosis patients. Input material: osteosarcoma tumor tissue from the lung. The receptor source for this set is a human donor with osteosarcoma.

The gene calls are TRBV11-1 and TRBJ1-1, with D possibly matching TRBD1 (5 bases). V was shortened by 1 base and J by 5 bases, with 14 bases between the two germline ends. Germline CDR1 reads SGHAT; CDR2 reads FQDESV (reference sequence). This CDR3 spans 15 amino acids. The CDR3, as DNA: TGTGCCAGCAGCTTAGGCCCAGGGACCGATACTGAAGCTTTCTTT. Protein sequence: CASSLGPGTDTEAFF.

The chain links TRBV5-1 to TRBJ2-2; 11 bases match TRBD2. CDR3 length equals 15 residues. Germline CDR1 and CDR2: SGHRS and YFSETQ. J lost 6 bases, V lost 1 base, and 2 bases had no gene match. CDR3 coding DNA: TGCGCCAGCAGCTTGTGGACTAGCGGGCCCGGGGAGCTGTTTTTT. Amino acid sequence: CASSLWTSGPGELFF. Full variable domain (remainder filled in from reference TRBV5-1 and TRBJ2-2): KAGVTQTPRYLIKTRGQQVTLSCSPISGHRSVSWYQQTPGQGLQFLFEYFSETQRNKGNFPGRFSGRQFSNSRSEMNVSTLELGDSALYLCASSLWTSGPGELFFGEGSRLTVL.

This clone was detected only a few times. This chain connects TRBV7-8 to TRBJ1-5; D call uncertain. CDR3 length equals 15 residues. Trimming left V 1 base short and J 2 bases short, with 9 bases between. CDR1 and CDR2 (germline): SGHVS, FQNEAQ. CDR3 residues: CASSLGRVGNQPQHF. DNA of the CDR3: TGTGCCAGCAGCTTAGGACGCGTCGGCAATCAGCCCCAGCATTTT. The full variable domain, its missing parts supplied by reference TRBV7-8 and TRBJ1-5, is GAGVSQSPRYKVAKRGQDVALRCDPISGHVSLFWYQQALGQGPEFLTYFQNEAQLDKSGLPSDRFFAERPEGSVSTLKIQRTQQEDSAVYLCASSLGRVGNQPQHFGDGTRLSIL.

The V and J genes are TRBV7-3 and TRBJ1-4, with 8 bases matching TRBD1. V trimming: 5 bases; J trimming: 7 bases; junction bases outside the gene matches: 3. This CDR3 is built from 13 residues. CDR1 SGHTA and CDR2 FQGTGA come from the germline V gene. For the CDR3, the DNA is TGTGCCAGCAGCCAGGGGGCTAGTGAAAAACTGTTTTTT. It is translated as CASSQGASEKLFF.

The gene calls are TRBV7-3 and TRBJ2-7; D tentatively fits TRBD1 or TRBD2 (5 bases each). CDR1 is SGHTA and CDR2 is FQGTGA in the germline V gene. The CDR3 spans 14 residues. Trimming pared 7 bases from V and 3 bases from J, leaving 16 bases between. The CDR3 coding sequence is TGTGCCAGCACCTTTGGTCGTGGGGGCTACGAGCAGTACTTC. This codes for CASTFGRGGYEQYF.